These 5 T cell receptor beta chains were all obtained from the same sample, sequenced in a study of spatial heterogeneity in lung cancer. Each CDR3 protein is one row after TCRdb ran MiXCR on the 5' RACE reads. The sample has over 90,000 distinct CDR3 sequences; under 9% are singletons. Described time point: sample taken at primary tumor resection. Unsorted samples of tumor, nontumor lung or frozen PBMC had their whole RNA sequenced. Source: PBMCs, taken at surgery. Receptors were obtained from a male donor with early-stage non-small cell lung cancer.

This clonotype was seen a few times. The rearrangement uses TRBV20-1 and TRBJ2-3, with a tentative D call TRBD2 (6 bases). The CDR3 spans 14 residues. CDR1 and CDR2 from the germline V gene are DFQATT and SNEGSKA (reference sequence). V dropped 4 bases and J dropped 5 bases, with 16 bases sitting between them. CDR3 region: CSAIARVGGDTQYF. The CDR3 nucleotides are TGCAGTGCTATAGCGCGGGTGGGGGGAGATACGCAGTATTTT.

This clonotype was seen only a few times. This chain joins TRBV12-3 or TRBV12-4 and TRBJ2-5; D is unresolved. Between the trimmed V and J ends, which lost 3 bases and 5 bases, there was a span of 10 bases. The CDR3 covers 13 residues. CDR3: CASSFSMGETQYF. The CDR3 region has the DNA TGTGCCAGCAGTTTTAGCATGGGGGAGACCCAGTACTTC.

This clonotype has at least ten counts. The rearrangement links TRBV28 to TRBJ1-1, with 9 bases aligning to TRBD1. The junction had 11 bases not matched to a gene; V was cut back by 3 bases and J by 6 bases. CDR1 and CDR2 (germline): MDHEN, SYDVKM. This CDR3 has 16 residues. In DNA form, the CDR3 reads TGTGCCAGCAGTTTGTCGATTTCGGGACAGGGCCCTGAAGCTTTCTTT. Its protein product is CASSLSISGQGPEAFF.

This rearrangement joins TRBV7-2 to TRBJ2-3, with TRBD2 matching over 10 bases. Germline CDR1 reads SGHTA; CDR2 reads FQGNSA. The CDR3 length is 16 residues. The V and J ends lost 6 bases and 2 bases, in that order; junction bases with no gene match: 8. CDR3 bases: TGTGCCAGCAGTCCTGGTAGCGGGGGGAACACAGATACGCAGTATTTT. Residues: CASSPGSGGNTDTQYF.

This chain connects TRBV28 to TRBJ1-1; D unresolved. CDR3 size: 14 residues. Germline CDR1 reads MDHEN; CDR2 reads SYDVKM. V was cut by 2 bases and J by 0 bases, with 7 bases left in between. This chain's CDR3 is CASSLEWVNTEAFF. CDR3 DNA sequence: TGTGCCAGCAGTTTAGAATGGGTGAACACTGAAGCTTTCTTT.